This is a list of T cell receptor beta chains from one sample in a study of blood T cell repertoires in COVID-19. The table came from immunoSEQ multiplex PCR; TCRdb's copy has only in-frame clones and leaves some out. The data contain about 200,000 clones, about 80% of them seen just once; the ten biggest clones take up 7.8%. The sequencing sample was made of peripheral blood. These receptors were obtained from a woman older than 75 with COVID-19, enrolled during active disease. Each CDR3 is given with its conserved first and last residue. A D gene is named only where the DNA matches it firmly. Rows may omit the clone size; those that give it use once, few, many or a size class.

j_call v_call d_call clone_size cdr3_length cdr3_aa cdr3_nt
TRBJ2-7 TRBV10-3 TRBD1 - 13 CAARQGASYEQYF TGTGCCGCTCGACAGGGGGCCTCTTACGAGCAGTACTTC
TRBJ2-7 TRBV6-5 TRBD2 once 15 CASSWGGDRPSEQYF TGTGCCAGCAGCTGGGGGGGGGACCGTCCTAGTGAGCAGTACTTC
TRBJ2-1 TRBV5-1 TRBD1 - 18 CASSLVGTGGIPYNEQFF TGCGCCAGCAGCTTGGTTGGGACAGGGGGGATTCCCTACAATGAGCAGTTCTTC
TRBJ1-4 TRBV5-4 TRBD1 - 15 CASSLGQGGHEKLFF TGTGCCAGCAGCCTTGGACAGGGCGGGCATGAAAAACTGTTTTTT
TRBJ1-2 TRBV5-4 TRBD1 once 15 CASSYGTGGRFGYTF TGTGCCAGCAGCTACGGGACAGGGGGCCGCTTCGGCTACACCTTC
TRBJ2-1 TRBV9 TRBD2 - 16 CASSVTSGRLYNEQFF TGTGCCAGCAGCGTGACTAGCGGACGACTCTACAATGAGCAGTTCTTC
TRBJ1-1 TRBV6-5 - - 13 CASSTTVVTEAFF TGTGCCAGCAGCACCACAGTCGTCACTGAAGCTTTCTTT
TRBJ2-5 TRBV29-1 TRBD1 once 13 CSILAGGQETQYF TGCAGCATATTGGCAGGGGGACAAGAGACCCAGTACTTC
TRBJ1-1 TRBV25-1 - few 12 CASSRGHFEAFF TGTGCCAGCAGCCGAGGACATTTTGAAGCTTTCTTT
TRBJ1-2 TRBV7-8 - - 17 CASSPGTTRPRHYGYTF TGTGCCAGCAGCCCCGGGACAACGAGACCCCGACACTATGGCTACACCTTC
TRBJ1-1 TRBV6-6 TRBD1 - 12 CASTLTGGKAFF TGTGCCAGCACCCTTACAGGGGGTAAAGCTTTCTTT
TRBJ1-4 TRBV5-4 - - 13 CASSGAANEKLFF TGTGCCAGCAGCGGGGCGGCGAATGAAAAACTGTTTTTT
TRBJ2-2 TRBV3-1/TRBV3-2 - - 12 CASSQGSGELFF TGTGCCAGCAGCCAAGGGAGCGGGGAGCTGTTTTTT
TRBJ2-5 TRBV28 - - 15 CASSSGGTEGETQYF TGTGCCAGCAGCTCCGGGGGAACGGAGGGGGAGACCCAGTACTTC
TRBJ1-6 TRBV7-8 TRBD1 - 14 CASSPGQGNSPLHF TGTGCCAGCAGCCCGGGACAGGGAAATTCACCCCTCCACTTT
TRBJ1-5 TRBV2 TRBD1 - 14 CASKWDRDNQPQHF TGTGCCAGCAAGTGGGACAGGGACAATCAGCCCCAGCATTTT
TRBJ2-5 TRBV4-1 - - 15 CATTPDHSPRETQYF TGCGCCACCACCCCAGACCACAGTCCCCGGGAGACCCAGTACTTC
TRBJ2-3 TRBV5-4 TRBD2 - 16 CASSLTGLAGLGTQYF TGTGCCAGCAGCCTAACCGGACTAGCGGGACTGGGTACGCAGTATTTT
TRBJ1-5 TRBV6-6 - once 15 CASTFPGGHNQPQHF TGTGCCAGCACTTTCCCCGGGGGGCACAATCAGCCCCAGCATTTT
TRBJ1-5 TRBV2 - - 14 CASSPIDSNQPQHF TGTGCCAGCAGTCCGATAGATAGCAATCAGCCCCAGCATTTT
TRBJ2-5 TRBV5-1 - - 15 CASSLGTGRQETQYF TGCGCCAGCAGCTTGGGGACGGGGAGACAAGAGACCCAGTACTTC
TRBJ2-5 TRBV6-5 - - 13 CASRTGEQETQYF TGTGCCAGCAGGACGGGAGAACAAGAGACCCAGTACTTC
TRBJ1-2 TRBV24-1 - - 14 CATSDAGLFHGYTF TGTGCCACCAGTGATGCGGGACTCTTCCACGGCTACACCTTC
TRBJ1-1 TRBV5-1 - - 17 CASSLGISAALGTEAFF TGCGCCAGCAGCTTGGGCATTAGCGCGGCGCTTGGAACTGAAGCTTTCTTT
TRBJ1-2 TRBV2 TRBD1 - 14 CASSLQGAGYGYTF TGTGCCAGCAGTCTACAGGGGGCGGGATATGGCTACACCTTC
TRBJ1-2 TRBV29-1 TRBD1 - 14 CSVASDRGPYGYTF TGCAGCGTCGCATCGGACAGGGGACCCTATGGCTACACCTTC
TRBJ2-2 TRBV5-4 - - 14 CASSLESGTGELFF TGTGCCAGCAGCTTGGAATCGGGTACCGGGGAGCTGTTTTTT
TRBJ1-2 TRBV28 TRBD1 - 17 CASSLSATGQGDAGYTF TGTGCCAGCAGTTTAAGTGCGACGGGACAGGGTGATGCTGGCTACACCTTC
TRBJ1-6 TRBV15 TRBD1 - 14 CATSRNGQADPLHF TGTGCCACCAGCAGGAATGGACAGGCCGACCCCCTCCACTTT
TRBJ1-5 TRBV9 TRBD1 - 14 CASSVEGGQQPQHF TGTGCCAGCAGCGTAGAAGGGGGACAGCAGCCCCAGCATTTT
TRBJ1-4 TRBV14 TRBD1 once 14 CASSPQGAGEKLFF TGTGCCAGCAGCCCACAGGGGGCGGGCGAAAAACTGTTTTTT
TRBJ2-3 TRBV3-1/TRBV3-2 TRBD2 - 15 CASSSRGGSIDTQYF TGTGCCAGCAGCTCACGGGGCGGGAGTATCGATACGCAGTATTTT
TRBJ1-5 TRBV18 - - 19 CASSPGAGDPLYSNQPQHF TGTGCCAGCTCACCAGGGGCAGGGGACCCCTTATATAGCAATCAGCCCCAGCATTTT
TRBJ2-7 TRBV7-8 - once 16 CASSLEWDSSSYEQYF TGTGCCAGCAGCTTAGAATGGGACTCCAGCTCCTACGAGCAGTACTTC
TRBJ1-6 TRBV7-2 - - 13 CASSLGRVSPLHF TGTGCCAGCAGCTTAGGGCGGGTTTCACCCCTCCACTTT
TRBJ2-1 TRBV5-4 - - 13 CASSNSAYNEQFF TGTGCCAGCAGCAACTCCGCCTACAATGAGCAGTTCTTC
TRBJ1-6 TRBV5-1 TRBD1 - 15 CASSRGTGANSPLHF TGCGCCAGCAGCCGGGGGACAGGGGCCAATTCACCCCTCCACTTT
TRBJ2-7 TRBV28 - - 13 CASSPPSGYEQYF TGTGCCAGCAGCCCCCCCTCGGGTTACGAGCAGTACTTC
TRBJ2-1 TRBV28 TRBD1 - 13 CATKGGPPMKQFF TGTGCCACTAAAGGGGGCCCCCCAATGAAGCAGTTCTTC